One sample yielded the 3 T cell receptor beta chains listed below, sequenced in a study of blood T cell repertoires in COVID-19. The assay was immunoSEQ multiplex PCR, and TCRdb's table has in-frame clones only and misses some. The sample carries about 270,000 clones, around 89% recorded once. The sequenced sample was PBMCs or T cells enriched from blood (not recorded which). These receptor sequences come from a woman aged 50 to 65 who had recovered from COVID-19.

The chain joins TRBV2 to TRBJ2-2, with D perhaps matching TRBD1 (6 bases). The CDR3 length is 15 residues. Germline V gives CDR1 SNHLY, CDR2 FYNNEI. Trimming left V 4 bases short and J 6 bases short, with 15 bases between. Here the CDR3 reads CASSVQGLVAGELFF. Here the CDR3 DNA reads TGTGCCAGCAGTGTTCAGGGGTTGGTTGCCGGGGAGCTGTTTTTT.

CDR3 sequence (DNA): TGTGCCAGCAGCTTGGTCCTAGCGGGTCTATTCTACAATGAGCAGTTCTTC. It codes for CASSLVLAGLFYNEQFF. This chain uses TRBV5-5 with TRBJ2-1; 8 bases fit TRBD2. Germline V gene lookup returns CDR1 SGHKS and CDR2 YYEKEE (reference sequence). The CDR3 is made up of 17 amino acids. V lost 0 bases and J lost 3; bases outside the gene matches: 8.

This sequence joins TRBV3-1 (or the pseudogene TRBV3-2) and TRBJ2-1, with 8 bases identical to TRBD2. The V gene end was trimmed by 3 bases and the J gene end by 1 base; junction bases not matched to a gene: 11. The germline V gene encodes CDR1 LGHDT and CDR2 YNNKEL (reference sequence). This CDR3 contains 18 residues. In DNA form, the CDR3 reads TGTGCCAGCAGCCATGCTCAGGGAAGCGGGAGTTCCTACAATGAGCAGTTCTTC. Protein sequence: CASSHAQGSGSSYNEQFF.